A selection of T cell receptor beta chains follows, all from one sample in a study of CD8+ T cells in alopecia areata. The method was immunoSEQ multiplex PCR; TCRdb's version includes in-frame clones alone and lacks a portion of them. The sample has approximately 29,000 clones; 60% to 85% are singletons. Sequenced: NKG2D-low CD8+ T cells sorted from blood. The receptor set was obtained from a human donor with alopecia areata. The CDR3 runs from the conserved cysteine through the conserved F or W. Fields, in order: J gene, D gene, V gene, clone size, CDR3 protein, CDR3 DNA. A D gene is named only where the DNA matches it firmly. The size field is filled for only some rows; it gives once, few, many or a size class.

TRBJ2-7	.	TRBV4-3	few	CASSQNHDGGNEQYF	TGCGCCAGCAGCCAAAATCACGATGGGGGGAACGAGCAGTACTTC
TRBJ1-4	TRBD1	TRBV28	few	CASKATGGRLGKLFF	TGTGCCAGCAAGGCGACAGGGGGCAGGTTGGGAAAACTGTTTTTT
TRBJ2-5	TRBD1	TRBV13	.	CASSSPDRGRETQYF	TGTGCCAGCAGCTCCCCGGACAGGGGGCGAGAGACCCAGTACTTC
TRBJ2-1	TRBD2	TRBV19	few	CASSMGPSGNYEQFF	TGTGCCAGTAGTATGGGGCCTAGCGGGAACTATGAGCAGTTCTTC
TRBJ2-2	.	TRBV7-9	once	CASSFPPTPNTGELFF	TGTGCCAGCAGCTTCCCTCCGACCCCGAACACCGGGGAGCTGTTTTTT
TRBJ2-2	.	TRBV29-1	.	CSANSNTGELFF	TGCAGCGCTAACAGTAACACCGGGGAGCTGTTTTTT
TRBJ2-3	.	TRBV29-1	.	CSAKGPPRGDTQYF	TGCAGCGCCAAGGGACCCCCGAGAGGAGATACGCAGTATTTT
TRBJ2-3	.	TRBV7-8	medium-sized	CASSRLLSLETDTQYF	TGTGCCAGCAGCAGGCTCTTATCGTTGGAGACAGATACGCAGTATTTT
TRBJ2-6	TRBD1	TRBV29-1	.	CSVEDWDRFHSGANVLTF	TGCAGCGTTGAAGACTGGGACAGGTTCCACTCTGGGGCCAACGTCCTGACTTTC
TRBJ2-2	.	TRBV4-2	.	CASSQEPDPPGSGERFF	TGTGCCAGCAGCCAAGAACCGGACCCGCCGGGCTCCGGGGAGCGTTTTTTT
TRBJ2-7	.	TRBV14	.	CASSQEFLSTYEQYF	TGTGCCAGCAGCCAAGAATTTCTGAGTACCTACGAGCAGTACTTC
TRBJ2-1	.	TRBV27	.	CASSDQYNEQFF	TGTGCCAGCAGTGACCAGTACAATGAGCAGTTCTTC
TRBJ2-1	.	TRBV4-3	.	CASSQGTSYNEQFF	TGCGCCAGCAGCCAAGGGACCAGCTACAATGAGCAGTTCTTC
TRBJ2-7	.	TRBV29-1	.	CSVRTDSYEQYF	TGCAGCGTTAGGACGGATTCCTACGAGCAGTACTTC
TRBJ2-7	TRBD2	TRBV30	.	CAWIWATGGAYEQYF	TGTGCCTGGATTTGGGCGACGGGAGGTGCCTACGAGCAGTACTTC
TRBJ2-6	TRBD1	TRBV9	.	CASSAGQGSSGANVLTF	TGTGCCAGCAGCGCCGGACAGGGAAGCTCTGGGGCCAACGTCCTGACTTTC
TRBJ2-7	.	TRBV29-1	.	CSVEEVGPDYEQYF	TGCAGCGTTGAAGAAGTCGGACCGGACTACGAGCAGTACTTC
TRBJ2-3	.	TRBV29-1	.	CSADQGLGTDTQYF	TGCAGCGCGGATCAGGGGTTGGGCACAGATACGCAGTATTTT
TRBJ2-5	.	TRBV7-8	.	CASSPDLGETQYF	TGTGCCAGCAGCCCCGACTTGGGCGAGACCCAGTACTTC